A single sample gave rise to the 16 T cell receptor beta chains below, sequenced in a study of blood T cell repertoires in COVID-19. The protocol was immunoSEQ multiplex PCR, while the TCRdb copy is restricted to in-frame clones and leaves out a portion. The data show roughly 150,000 clones, around four fifths seen once. The specimen sequenced was PBMCs or T cells enriched from blood (not recorded which). The origin of the receptors is a woman aged 50 to 65 who had recovered from COVID-19.

CDR3 amino acids: CASSRDRPLETQYF. The CDR3 region has the DNA TGTGCCAGCTCAAGGGACAGGCCCCTCGAGACCCAGTACTTC. J is TRBJ2-5 and V is TRBV18, with 8 nucleotides matching TRBD1. Trimming at V came to 5 bases and at J to 5 bases, leaving 7 bases not matched to a gene. Looked up from germline, CDR1 is KGHSH and CDR2 is LQKENI. This CDR3 region has 14 residues. The full variable domain, in which reference TRBV18 and TRBJ2-5 provide the parts outside the CDR3, is NAGVMQNPRHLVRRRGQEARLRCSPMKGHSHVYWYRQLPEEGLKFMVYLQKENIIDESGMPKERFSAEFPKEGPSILRIQQVVRGDSAAYFCASSRDRPLETQYFGPGTRLLVL.

V gene TRBV29-1 combines with J gene TRBJ2-7; 11 nucleotides match TRBD1. The CDR3 loop spans 14 amino acids. The germline CDR1 and CDR2 sequences are SQVTM and ANQGSEA. V lost 6 bases, J lost 9 bases, and 13 bases stayed unmatched. CDR3 loop: CSVLPGQGVEAQYF. The CDR3, as DNA: TGCAGCGTCCTGCCGGGACAGGGGGTCGAAGCGCAGTACTTC.

In this sample, this clone turned up a few times. V usage is TRBV19 and J usage is TRBJ1-4; a weak D match, TRBD1 (6 bases). Per the germline V gene, CDR1 is LNHDA and CDR2 is SQIVND (reference sequence). V lost 5 bases, J lost 3 bases, and 13 bases lay in between. This CDR3 contains 15 residues. The CDR3 loop is CASSPRTASNEKLFF. In nucleotides, the CDR3 is TGTGCCAGTAGTCCGCGGACAGCTTCTAATGAAAAACTGTTTTTT.

This rearrangement joins TRBV5-1 to TRBJ2-7, with D perhaps matching TRBD2 (5 bases). Germline loops: CDR1 SGHRS, CDR2 YFSETQ. This CDR3 has 14 residues. Trimming cost V 4 bases and J 0 bases, with 11 bases left between them. This CDR3 reads CASSRSGSSYEQYF. CDR3 in DNA: TGCGCCAGCAGCCGAAGCGGAAGCTCCTACGAGCAGTACTTC.

This clone was recorded a few times. V and J are TRBV15 and TRBJ2-5, with 10 bases fitting TRBD2. The CDR3 consists of 15 residues. The V gene's germline CDR1 is LNHNV and CDR2 YYDKDF (reference sequence). The V segment lost 2 bases and the J segment 5 bases; nucleotides outside the gene matches: 5. The CDR3 DNA is TGTGCCACCAGCAGACTAGCGGGGGAGGGGGAGACCCAGTACTTC. It encodes CATSRLAGEGETQYF.

This clone was detected once. This chain connects TRBV5-1 to TRBJ1-1; D remains unclear. Looked up from germline, CDR1 is SGHRS and CDR2 is YFSETQ. The V and J ends lost 1 base and 1 base respectively, with 5 bases between them. This CDR3 has 13 amino acids. In DNA form, the CDR3 reads TGCGCCAGCAGCTTGACAGCGAACACTGAAGCTTTCTTT. Residues: CASSLTANTEAFF.

The chain is built from TRBV7-9 and TRBJ2-3; TRBD1 aligns across 9 bases. J gave up 2 bases and V 3 bases, and 3 bases lay outside the gene matches. CDR3 length: 15 amino acids. Germline V gene data show CDR1 as SEHNR and CDR2 as FQNEAQ (reference sequence). CDR3 bases: TGTGCCAGCAGCTTTAGGACAGGGGCCACAGATACGCAGTATTTT. This encodes CASSFRTGATDTQYF.

The J gene is TRBJ1-4, the V gene TRBV6-5; the D gene is possibly TRBD1 (6 bases). Germline CDR1 reads MNHEY; CDR2 reads SVGAGI. The CDR3 runs 15 residues. The V end lost 7 bases, the J end lost 0 bases, and 12 bases lay between the germline ends. CDR3 sequence (DNA): TGTGCCAGCAATTGGGACACCGCAACTAATGAAAAACTGTTTTTT. Its translation: CASNWDTATNEKLFF.

The rearrangement joins TRBV7-3 to TRBJ1-1; TRBD1 matches 11 bases. CDR3 length: 14 amino acids. Looked up from germline, CDR1 is SGHTA and CDR2 is FQGTGA. V lost 4 bases, J lost 4 bases, and 2 bases stayed unmatched. The CDR3 spells CASSWTGGRTEAFF. The CDR3 DNA sequence: TGTGCCAGCAGCTGGACAGGGGGCCGCACTGAAGCTTTCTTT.

The V gene is TRBV6-5, the J gene TRBJ2-1; the match to TRBD2 covers 12 bases. The CDR3 has 15 residues. Trimming cost V 5 bases and J 6 bases; bases outside gene matches: 5. Germline V gene sequence: CDR1 MNHEY, CDR2 SVGAGI. The CDR3 reads CASSPPTSGSNEQFF. As DNA, the CDR3 is TGTGCCAGCAGTCCGCCGACTAGCGGGAGCAATGAGCAGTTCTTC.

About this clone itself: Other DNA variants within this sample encode the same CDR3. The chain carries TRBV5-5 and TRBJ2-7; no firm D call. The CDR3 runs to 13 residues. Trimming took 0 bases from V and 1 from J, leaving 5 bases between them. CDR1 is SGHKS and CDR2 is YYEKEE in the germline V gene (reference sequence). For the CDR3, the DNA is TGTGCCAGCAGCTTGGGCAGTTCCTACGAGCAGTACTTC. It is translated as CASSLGSSYEQYF.

The gene calls are TRBV4-2 and TRBJ1-6, with D possibly matching TRBD1 (5 bases). The CDR3 contains 12 residues. CDR1 is LGHNA, CDR2 YNFKEQ, per germline. V lost 0 bases and J 12 bases, leaving 6 bases between the germline ends. CDR3: CASSQERGPLHF. As DNA, the CDR3 is TGTGCCAGCAGCCAAGAAAGGGGACCCCTCCACTTT.

The table lists this clone with many counts. CDR3 DNA: TGTGCCAGCAGCTCTAGACTAGCGGGGTTGACAGATACGCAGTATTTT. This codes for CASSSRLAGLTDTQYF. The chain employs TRBV7-2 and TRBJ2-3; 11 nucleotides line up with TRBD2. The V gene's germline CDR1 is SGHTA and CDR2 FQGNSA. The V gene end was trimmed by 4 bases and the J gene end by 3 bases; junction bases not matched to a gene: 6. CDR3 length: 16 amino acids.

This sequence joins TRBV2 and TRBJ2-5; 12 bases align to TRBD2. The CDR3 contains 16 residues. J gave up 0 bases and V 5 bases, and 4 bases lay outside the gene matches. Germline lookup yields CDR1 SNHLY and CDR2 FYNNEI. The CDR3 DNA reads as TGTGCCAGCAGTAGCCTAGCGGGAGGGTACCAAGAGACCCAGTACTTC. Its protein is CASSSLAGGYQETQYF. The variable domain in full, with the rest retrieved from reference TRBV2 and TRBJ2-5, is EPEVTQTPSHQVTQMGQEVILRCVPISNHLYFYWYRQILGQKVEFLVSFYNNEISEKSEIFDDQFSVERPDGSNFTLKIRSTKLEDSAMYFCASSSLAGGYQETQYFGPGTRLLVL.

The CDR3 region has the DNA TGTGCTAGTGGTTACGGGATGAACACTGAAGCTTTCTTT. This sequence encodes CASGYGMNTEAFF. V usage is TRBV12-5 and J usage is TRBJ1-1; unclear D gene. Germline V CDR1 and CDR2: LGHNT, FRNRAP. The CDR3 contains 13 residues. The V gene lost 4 bases and the J gene lost 0 bases, with 6 bases spanning the gap.

The DNA for the CDR3 is TGTGCCAGCAGCCCCGAGGGTGGCAGCACAAATACAGATACGCAGTATTTT. Translating gives CASSPEGGSTNTDTQYF. The chain has TRBV9 and TRBJ2-3; tentatively, D is TRBD2 (5 bases). V was clipped by 4 bases and J by 3 bases, with 21 bases between them. This CDR3 region has 17 residues. The germline gives CDR1 SGDLS, CDR2 YYNGEE.